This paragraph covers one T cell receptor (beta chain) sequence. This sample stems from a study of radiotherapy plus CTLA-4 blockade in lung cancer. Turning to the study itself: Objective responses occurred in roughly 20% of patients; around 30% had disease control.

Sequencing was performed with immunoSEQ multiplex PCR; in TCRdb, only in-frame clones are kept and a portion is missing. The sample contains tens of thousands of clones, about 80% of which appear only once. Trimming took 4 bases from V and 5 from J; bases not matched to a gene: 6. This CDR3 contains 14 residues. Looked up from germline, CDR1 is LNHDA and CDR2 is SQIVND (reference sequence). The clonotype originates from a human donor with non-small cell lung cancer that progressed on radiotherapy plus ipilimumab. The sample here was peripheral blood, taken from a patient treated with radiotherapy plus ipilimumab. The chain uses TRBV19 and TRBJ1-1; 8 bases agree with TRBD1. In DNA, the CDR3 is TGTGCCAGTAGTAAGGACAGGGTGGGGACTGAAGCTTTCTTT. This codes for CASSKDRVGTEAFF.